A single sample gave rise to the 2 T cell receptor beta chains below, sequenced in a study of blood T cell repertoires in COVID-19 (dated by TCRdb to between 2020 and 2021). The library relied on the immunoSEQ multiplex PCR assay. As stored in TCRdb, this immuneACCESS dataset retains in-frame rearrangements with V and J assigned. A fraction of the clones does not appear; measured against another copy, unresolved V genes explain less than half of the discrepancy, and the remainder lacks a known reason. The sample table records fewer than 200,000 clones; 92% of these occur just once. The ten largest clonotypes hold approximately 5% of the sample. The sequencing sample was made of peripheral blood. The receptor source for this set is a man aged 25 to 40 with COVID-19, enrolled during active disease.

This clone was detected a few times. CDR3 sequence reads: CASSFGDRGWNQPQHF. The CDR3 nucleotides are TGTGCCAGCAGCTTTGGGGACAGGGGTTGGAATCAGCCCCAGCATTTT. This chain links TRBV7-6 with TRBJ1-5; 10 nucleotides align to TRBD1. Germline CDR1 SGHVS, CDR2 FNYEAQ. Trimming at V came to 3 bases and at J to 4 bases, leaving 6 bases not matched to a gene. There are 16 residues in the CDR3.

The rearrangement uses TRBV19 and TRBJ1-4, with TRBD1 matching over 7 bases. The trim removed 6 bases at V and 0 bases at J, leaving 4 bases unmatched. The germline CDR1 and CDR2 sequences are LNHDA and SQIVND (reference sequence). This CDR3 comprises 15 residues. CDR3 in amino acids: CASSRQGATNEKLFF. Written as DNA, the CDR3 is TGTGCCAGTAGCCGACAGGGTGCAACTAATGAAAAACTGTTTTTT. The full variable domain, rest sourced from reference TRBV19 and TRBJ1-4, is DGGITQSPKYLFRKEGQNVTLSCEQNLNHDAMYWYRQDPGQGLRLIYYSQIVNDFQKGDIAEGYSVSREKKESFPLTVTSAQKNPTAFYLCASSRQGATNEKLFFGSGTQLSVL.